The 10 T cell receptor beta chains in this list originate from one sample, sequenced in a study of molecular identifiers for immune sequencing clone quantification. One entry per CDR3 protein, called by TCRdb with MiXCR from the PCR reads. Among some 590,000 distinct CDR3 sequences listed, 25% were seen once. Sample: naive CD8+ T cells from blood, with Jurkat cell RNA spiked in. Subset denoted: FACS-sorted CD8+CD4-CCR7+CD45RA+ naive T cells. These receptors all stem from a human donor in good health. Some libraries in this study had Jurkat cell RNA spiked in.

Remarks on this clonotype: A read error may explain this, as a much larger clone is one base away. This sequence joins TRBV20-1 and TRBJ2-7, with D uncertain. V was shortened by 1 base and J by 3 bases, with 13 bases between the two germline ends. The CDR3 totals 14 residues. The germline gives CDR1 DFQATT, CDR2 SNEGSKA (reference sequence). The chain's CDR3 is CSARGLQGNYEQYF. The CDR3, as DNA: TGCAGTGCTAGAGGTCTCCAAGGGAACTACGAGCAGTACTTC.

This chain joins TRBV24-1 and TRBJ2-5; 12 nucleotides agree with TRBD1. Germline V CDR1 and CDR2: KGHDR, SFDVKD. This CDR3 region has 15 residues. Trimming took 5 bases from V and 4 from J; bases not matched to a gene: 4. Here the CDR3 reads CATSAGTGGRETQYF. The CDR3 DNA sequence: TGTGCCACCAGTGCGGGGACAGGGGGCCGAGAGACCCAGTACTTC.

Many counts were recorded for this clonotype. The chain is built from TRBV14 and TRBJ2-1; the match to TRBD2 covers 8 bases. Germline CDR1 SGHDN, CDR2 FVKESK. Losses at the gene ends were 2 bases for V and 9 bases for J; bases not matched to a gene: 6. The CDR3 has 14 amino acids. The CDR3 DNA reads TGTGCCAGCAGCCAACACGGGGGGGCTAGTGAGCAGTTCTTC. It specifies CASSQHGGASEQFF. Combining the CDR3 with reference TRBV14 and TRBJ2-1 gives the whole variable domain EAGVTQFPSHSVIEKGQTVTLRCDPISGHDNLYWYRRVMGKEIKFLLHFVKESKQDESGMPNNRFLAERTGGTYSTLKVQPAELEDSGVYFCASSQHGGASEQFFGPGTRLTVL.

The gene calls are TRBV14 and TRBJ2-3, with TRBD1 matching over 10 bases. The CDR3 is made up of 17 amino acids. V shed 4 bases, J shed 2 bases, and the junction held 9 bases outside the gene matches. Germline lookup yields CDR1 SGHDN and CDR2 FVKESK. The CDR3 loop is CASSRLETGGPTDTQYF. CDR3 DNA sequence: TGTGCCAGCAGCCGACTTGAGACAGGGGGCCCCACAGATACGCAGTATTTT.

This clonotype was picked up a small number of times. The V gene is TRBV27, the J gene TRBJ2-7; D possibly corresponds to TRBD2 (6 bases). CDR1 and CDR2 from the germline V gene are MNHEY and SMNVEV (reference sequence). Trimming removed 8 bases at V and 3 bases at J, with 17 bases between. The CDR3 has 14 residues. CDR3 region: CASSRDVEIYEQYF. Here the CDR3 DNA reads TGTGCCAGCTCGCGGGACGTAGAAATCTACGAGCAGTACTTC.

The sample holds one count of this clonotype. A much larger clone is a single base away; this may be a read error. The chain uses TRBV6-5 and TRBJ1-1; no definite D call. CDR1 MNHEY and CDR2 SVGAGI come from the germline V gene. This CDR3 is 13 amino acids long. Between the trimmed V and J ends, which lost 6 bases and 1 base, there was a span of 9 bases. CDR3 loop: CASRYRQNTEAFF. DNA for the CDR3: TGTGCCAGCAGATACAGACAGAACACTGAAGCTTTCTTT.

The V call is TRBV6-2 or TRBV6-3, the J call TRBJ2-7; 9 nucleotides agree with TRBD1. Germline CDR1 reads MNHEY; CDR2 reads SVGEGT. V lost 7 bases, J lost 2 bases, and 3 bases stayed unmatched. CDR3 length: 13 residues. This CDR3 reads CASKTGGPYEQYF. CDR3 DNA sequence: TGTGCCAGCAAGACAGGGGGTCCCTACGAGCAGTACTTC.

The DNA for the CDR3 is TGTGCCAGCAGTTACACTGGAGACTACGAGCAGTACTTC. It specifies CASSYTGDYEQYF. The chain employs TRBV6-5 and TRBJ2-7; D not certain. The germline V gene has CDR1 MNHEY and CDR2 SVGAGI. Trimming pared 2 bases from V and 3 bases from J, leaving 8 bases between. This CDR3 contains 13 residues.

V gene TRBV30 combines with J gene TRBJ1-4, with D tentatively TRBD1 (6 bases). Germline lookup yields CDR1 GTSNPN and CDR2 SVGIG (reference sequence). The CDR3 has 13 residues. V gave up 4 bases and J gave up 8 bases, with 14 bases separating them. The CDR3 DNA follows: TGTGCCTGGACATCAGGGGTGAGGGAAAAACTGTTTTTT. It specifies CAWTSGVREKLFF.

This chain links TRBV19 with TRBJ2-7; D tentatively fits TRBD1 or TRBD2 (5 bases each). Germline CDR1 LNHDA, CDR2 SQIVND (reference sequence). Between the trimmed V and J ends, which lost 4 bases and 5 bases, there was a span of 18 bases. This CDR3 has 15 amino acids. The CDR3 bases are TGTGCCAGTAGTACCATAGGGGCAGGGACCGACGAGCAGTACTTC. It encodes CASSTIGAGTDEQYF.